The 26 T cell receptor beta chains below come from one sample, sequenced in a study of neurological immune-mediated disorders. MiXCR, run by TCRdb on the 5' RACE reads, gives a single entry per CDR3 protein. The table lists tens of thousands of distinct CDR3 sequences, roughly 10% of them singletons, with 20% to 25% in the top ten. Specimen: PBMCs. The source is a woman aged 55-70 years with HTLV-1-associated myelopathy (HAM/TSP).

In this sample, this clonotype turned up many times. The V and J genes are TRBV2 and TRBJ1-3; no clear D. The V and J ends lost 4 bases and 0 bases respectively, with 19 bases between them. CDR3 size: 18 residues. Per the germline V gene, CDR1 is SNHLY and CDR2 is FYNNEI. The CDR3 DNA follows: TGTGCCAGCAGTGTTGAGTTCGGAGGGCACAGCTCTGGAAACACCATATATTTT. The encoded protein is CASSVEFGGHSSGNTIYF.

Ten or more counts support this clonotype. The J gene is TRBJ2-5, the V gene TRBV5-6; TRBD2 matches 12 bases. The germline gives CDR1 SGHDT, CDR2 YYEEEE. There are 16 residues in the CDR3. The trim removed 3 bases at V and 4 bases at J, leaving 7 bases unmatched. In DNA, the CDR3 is TGTGCCAGCAGCTCTAAGACTAGCGGGGGAGGAGAGACCCAGTACTTC. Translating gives CASSSKTSGGGETQYF. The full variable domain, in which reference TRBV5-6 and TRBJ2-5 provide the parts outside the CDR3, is DAGVTQSPTHLIKTRGQQVTLRCSPKSGHDTVSWYQQALGQGPQFIFQYYEEEERQRGNFPDRFSGHQFPNYSSELNVNALLLGDSALYLCASSSKTSGGGETQYFGPGTRLLVL.

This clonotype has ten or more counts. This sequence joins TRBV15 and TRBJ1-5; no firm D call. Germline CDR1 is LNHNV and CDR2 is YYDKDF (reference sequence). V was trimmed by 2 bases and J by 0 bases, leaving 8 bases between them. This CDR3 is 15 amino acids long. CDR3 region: CATSRSLDSNQPQHF. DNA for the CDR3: TGTGCCACCAGCAGAAGCCTTGATAGCAATCAGCCCCAGCATTTT.

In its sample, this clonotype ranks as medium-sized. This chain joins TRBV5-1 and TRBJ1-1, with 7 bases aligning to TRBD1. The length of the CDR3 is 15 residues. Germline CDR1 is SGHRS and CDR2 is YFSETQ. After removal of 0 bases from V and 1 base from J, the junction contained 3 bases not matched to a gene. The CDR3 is CASSLEAGGNTEAFF. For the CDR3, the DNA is TGCGCCAGCAGCTTGGAGGCAGGGGGGAACACTGAAGCTTTCTTT.

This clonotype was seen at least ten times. This CDR3 reads CSARGDAGNQPQHF. For the CDR3, the DNA is TGCAGTGCTAGGGGAGATGCGGGCAATCAGCCCCAGCATTTT. The chain uses TRBV20-1 and TRBJ1-5, with D unclear. The V end lost 3 bases, the J end lost 2 bases, and 11 bases lay between the germline ends. CDR1 DFQATT and CDR2 SNEGSKA come from the germline V gene (reference sequence). The CDR3 length is 14 residues.

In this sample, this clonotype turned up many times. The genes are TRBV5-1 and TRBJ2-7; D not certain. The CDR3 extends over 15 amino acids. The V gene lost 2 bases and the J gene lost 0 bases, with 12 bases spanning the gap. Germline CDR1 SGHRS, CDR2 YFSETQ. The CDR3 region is CASSFDPRSSYEQYF. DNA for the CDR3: TGCGCCAGCAGCTTCGACCCTCGGAGCTCCTACGAGCAGTACTTC. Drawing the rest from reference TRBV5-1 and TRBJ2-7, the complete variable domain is KAGVTQTPRYLIKTRGQQVTLSCSPISGHRSVSWYQQTPGQGLQFLFEYFSETQRNKGNFPGRFSGRQFSNSRSEMNVSTLELGDSALYLCASSFDPRSSYEQYFGPGTRLTVT.

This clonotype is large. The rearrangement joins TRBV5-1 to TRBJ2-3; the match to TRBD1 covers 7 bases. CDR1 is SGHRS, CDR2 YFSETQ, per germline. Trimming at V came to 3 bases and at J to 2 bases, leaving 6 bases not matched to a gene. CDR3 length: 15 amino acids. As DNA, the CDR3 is TGCGCCAGCAGCTCTCTAACAGGGGACACAGATACGCAGTATTTT. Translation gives CASSSLTGDTDTQYF.

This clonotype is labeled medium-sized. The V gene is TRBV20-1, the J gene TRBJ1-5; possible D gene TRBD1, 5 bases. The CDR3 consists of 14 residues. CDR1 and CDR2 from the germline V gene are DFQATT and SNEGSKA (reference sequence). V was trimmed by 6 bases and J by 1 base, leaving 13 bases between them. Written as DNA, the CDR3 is TGCAGTGCAGCGAGGGGTTTCAGCAATCAGCCCCAGCATTTT. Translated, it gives CSAARGFSNQPQHF.

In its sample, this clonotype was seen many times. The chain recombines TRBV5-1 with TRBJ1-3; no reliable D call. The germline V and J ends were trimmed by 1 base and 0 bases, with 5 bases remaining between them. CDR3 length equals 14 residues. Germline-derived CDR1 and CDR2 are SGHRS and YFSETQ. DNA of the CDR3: TGCGCCAGCAGCTTGCAACCCTCTGGAAACACCATATATTTT. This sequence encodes CASSLQPSGNTIYF.

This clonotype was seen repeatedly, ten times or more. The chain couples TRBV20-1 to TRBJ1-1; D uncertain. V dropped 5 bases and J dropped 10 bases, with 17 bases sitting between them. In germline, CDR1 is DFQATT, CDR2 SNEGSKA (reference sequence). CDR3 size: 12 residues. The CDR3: CSAGPWTGRAFF. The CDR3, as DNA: TGCAGTGCTGGGCCCTGGACCGGGAGAGCTTTCTTT.

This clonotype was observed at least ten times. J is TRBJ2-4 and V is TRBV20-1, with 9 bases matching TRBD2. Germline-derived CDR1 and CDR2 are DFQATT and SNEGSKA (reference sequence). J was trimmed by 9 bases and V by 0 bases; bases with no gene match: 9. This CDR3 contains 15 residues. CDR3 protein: CSARDSSGALGIQYF. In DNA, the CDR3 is TGCAGTGCTAGAGATTCTAGCGGGGCACTTGGCATTCAGTACTTC.

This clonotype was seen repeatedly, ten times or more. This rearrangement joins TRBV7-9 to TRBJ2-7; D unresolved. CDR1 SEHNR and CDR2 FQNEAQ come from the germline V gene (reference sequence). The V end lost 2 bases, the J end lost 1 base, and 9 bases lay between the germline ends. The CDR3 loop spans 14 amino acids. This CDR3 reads CASSLYAESYEQYF. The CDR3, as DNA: TGTGCCAGCAGCTTATACGCTGAATCCTACGAGCAGTACTTC.

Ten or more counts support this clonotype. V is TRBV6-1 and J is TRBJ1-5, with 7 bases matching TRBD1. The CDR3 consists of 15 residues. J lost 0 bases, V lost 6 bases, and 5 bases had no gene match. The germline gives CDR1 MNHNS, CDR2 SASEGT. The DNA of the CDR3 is TGTGCCAGCAGCGAGGGGGCGCGTAGCAATCAGCCCCAGCATTTT. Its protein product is CASSEGARSNQPQHF.

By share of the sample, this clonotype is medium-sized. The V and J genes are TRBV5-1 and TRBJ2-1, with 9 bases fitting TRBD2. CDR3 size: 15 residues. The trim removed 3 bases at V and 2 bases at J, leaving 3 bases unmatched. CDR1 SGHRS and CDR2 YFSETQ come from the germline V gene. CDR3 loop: CASSSERGAYNEQFF. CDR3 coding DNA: TGCGCCAGCAGCTCTGAGCGGGGGGCCTACAATGAGCAGTTCTTC.

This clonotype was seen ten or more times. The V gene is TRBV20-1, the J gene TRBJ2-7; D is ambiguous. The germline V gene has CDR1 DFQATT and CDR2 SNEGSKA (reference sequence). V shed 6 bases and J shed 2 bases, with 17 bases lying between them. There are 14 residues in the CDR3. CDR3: CSANPGSDTYEQYF. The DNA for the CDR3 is TGCAGTGCCAACCCCGGGTCGGATACCTACGAGCAGTACTTC.

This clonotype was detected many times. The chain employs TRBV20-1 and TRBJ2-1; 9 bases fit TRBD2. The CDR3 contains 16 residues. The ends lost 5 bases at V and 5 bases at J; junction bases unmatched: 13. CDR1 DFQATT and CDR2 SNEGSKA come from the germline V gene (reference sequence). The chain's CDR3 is CSARGAGGYRNNEQFF. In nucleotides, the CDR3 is TGCAGTGCTCGCGGAGCGGGGGGCTATCGGAACAATGAGCAGTTCTTC.

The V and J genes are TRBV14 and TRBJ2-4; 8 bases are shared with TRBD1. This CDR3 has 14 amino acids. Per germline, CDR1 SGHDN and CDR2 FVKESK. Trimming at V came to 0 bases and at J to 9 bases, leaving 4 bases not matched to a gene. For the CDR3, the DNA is TGTGCCAGCAGCCAAGAGGACAGGGAGAGCATTCAGTACTTC. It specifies CASSQEDRESIQYF.

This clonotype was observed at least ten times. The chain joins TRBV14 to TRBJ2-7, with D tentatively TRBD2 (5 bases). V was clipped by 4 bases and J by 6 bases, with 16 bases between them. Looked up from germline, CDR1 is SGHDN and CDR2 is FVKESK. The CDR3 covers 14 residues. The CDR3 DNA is TGTGCCAGCAGCCTCCGGACGGGATTCGGCGAGCAGTACTTC. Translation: CASSLRTGFGEQYF.

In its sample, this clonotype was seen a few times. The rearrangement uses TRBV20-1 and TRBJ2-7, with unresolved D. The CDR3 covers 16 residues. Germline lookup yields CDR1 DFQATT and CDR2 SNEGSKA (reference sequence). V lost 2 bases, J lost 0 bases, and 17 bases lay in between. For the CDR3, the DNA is TGCAGTGCTAGACCTCCGCCCATTGGCAACTCCTACGAGCAGTACTTC. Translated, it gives CSARPPPIGNSYEQYF.

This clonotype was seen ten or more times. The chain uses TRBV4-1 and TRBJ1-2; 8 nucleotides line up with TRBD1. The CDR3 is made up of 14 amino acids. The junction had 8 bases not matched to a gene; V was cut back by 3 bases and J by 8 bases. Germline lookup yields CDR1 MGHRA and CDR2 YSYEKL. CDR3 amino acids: CASSHDQGARGYTF. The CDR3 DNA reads TGCGCCAGCAGCCATGATCAGGGGGCTAGGGGCTACACCTTC.

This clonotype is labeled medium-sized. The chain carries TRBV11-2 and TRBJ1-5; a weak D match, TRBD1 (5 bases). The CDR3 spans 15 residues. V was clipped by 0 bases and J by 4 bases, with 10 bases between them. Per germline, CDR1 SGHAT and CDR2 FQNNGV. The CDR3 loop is CASSLEAGTNQPQHF. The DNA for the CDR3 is TGTGCCAGCAGCTTAGAGGCAGGGACGAATCAGCCCCAGCATTTT.

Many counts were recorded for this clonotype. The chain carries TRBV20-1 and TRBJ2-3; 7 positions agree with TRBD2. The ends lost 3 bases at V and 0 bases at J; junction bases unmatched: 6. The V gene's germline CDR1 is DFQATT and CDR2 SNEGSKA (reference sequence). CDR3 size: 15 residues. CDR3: CSASASGDSTDTQYF. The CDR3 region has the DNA TGCAGTGCTAGCGCCAGCGGGGATAGCACAGATACGCAGTATTTT.

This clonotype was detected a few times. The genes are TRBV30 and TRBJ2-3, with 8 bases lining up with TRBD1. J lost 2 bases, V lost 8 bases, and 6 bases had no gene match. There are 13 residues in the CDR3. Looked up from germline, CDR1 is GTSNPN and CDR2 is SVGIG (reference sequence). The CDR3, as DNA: TGTGCCGGAGACAGGGGAAACACAGATACGCAGTATTTT. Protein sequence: CAGDRGNTDTQYF.

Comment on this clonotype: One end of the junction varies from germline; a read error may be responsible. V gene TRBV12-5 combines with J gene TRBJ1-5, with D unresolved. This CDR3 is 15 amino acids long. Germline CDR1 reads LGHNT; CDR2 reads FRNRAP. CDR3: CASDNSQIFNHPQHF. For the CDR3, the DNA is TGTGCTAGTGACAACTCCCAGATTTTCAATCATCCCCAGCATTTT.

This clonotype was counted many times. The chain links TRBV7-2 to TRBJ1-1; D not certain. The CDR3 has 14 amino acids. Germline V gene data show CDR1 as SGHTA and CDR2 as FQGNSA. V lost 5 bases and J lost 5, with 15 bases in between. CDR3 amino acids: CASSPAGVGTEAFF. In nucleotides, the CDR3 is TGTGCCAGCAGCCCTGCCGGGGTTGGAACTGAAGCTTTCTTT.

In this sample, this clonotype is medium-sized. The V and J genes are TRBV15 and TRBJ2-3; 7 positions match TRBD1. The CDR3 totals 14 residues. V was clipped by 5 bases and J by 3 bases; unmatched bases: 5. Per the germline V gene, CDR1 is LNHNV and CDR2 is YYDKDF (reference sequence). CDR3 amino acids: CATSVGTATDTQYF. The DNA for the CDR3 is TGTGCCACCAGCGTTGGGACAGCTACAGATACGCAGTATTTT. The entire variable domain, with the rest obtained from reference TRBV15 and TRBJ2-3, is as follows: DAMVIQNPRYQVTQFGKPVTLSCSQTLNHNVMYWYQQKSSQAPKLLFHYYDKDFNNEADTPDNFQSRRPNTSFCFLDIRSPGLGDTAMYLCATSVGTATDTQYFGPGTRLTVL.